This T cell receptor (beta chain) was identified in a study of shared clonotypes between healthy human individuals. Researchers partitioned CD4+ cells into CD45RA+ naive and CD45RA-negative memory subsets. The CDR3 extends over 14 amino acids. The junction had 8 bases not matched to a gene; V was cut back by 7 bases and J by 5 bases. The germline V gene encodes CDR1 MNHEY and CDR2 SVGAGI. General study results and limits: Some naive CD4 clonotypes, approximately 4.5%, turned up in common across four donors.

On this clone: Its antigen is not known.

Authors' processing steps: ImmunoSEQ supplied junction-only sequences lacking quality scores, so filtering was different. Libraries were prepared by immunoSEQ multiplex PCR; TCRdb keeps only in-frame clonotypes and omits some of them. Clone size and the V and J calls come from that table; the DNA yielded D and trimming. Found here are approximately 2.5 million clones, 93% of them singletons; the top ten hold 0.36%. The clonotype comes from a man younger than 35 in good health. Some clones in this sample may be carry-over from other donors' samples. The chain combines TRBV6-5 with TRBJ1-5; 7 nucleotides line up with TRBD1. Sequences were obtained from naive CD4+ T cells from PBMCs. Subset noted: CD45RA+ positively selected. CDR3 nucleotides: TGTGCCAGCAAGGGGGCCAGCATCGATCAGCCCCAGCATTTT. Translating gives CASKGASIDQPQHF.